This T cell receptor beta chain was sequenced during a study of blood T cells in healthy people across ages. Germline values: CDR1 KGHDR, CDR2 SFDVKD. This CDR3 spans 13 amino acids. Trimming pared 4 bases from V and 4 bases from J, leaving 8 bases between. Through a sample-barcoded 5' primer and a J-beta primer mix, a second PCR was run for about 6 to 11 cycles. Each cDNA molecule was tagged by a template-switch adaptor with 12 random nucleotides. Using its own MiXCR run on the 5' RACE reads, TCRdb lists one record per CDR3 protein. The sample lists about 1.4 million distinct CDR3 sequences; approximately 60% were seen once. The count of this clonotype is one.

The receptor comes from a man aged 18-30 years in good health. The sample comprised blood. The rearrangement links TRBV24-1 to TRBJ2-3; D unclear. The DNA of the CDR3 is TGTGCCACCAGTGACCCACTTTCAGATACGCAGTATTTT. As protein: CATSDPLSDTQYF.